Listed here are 30 T cell receptor beta chains from one sample, sequenced in a study of blood T cell repertoires in COVID-19. TCRdb's table, derived via immunoSEQ multiplex PCR, lists solely in-frame clones and lacks some. Of fewer than 300,000 clones in the sample, approximately 91% were seen once. The sequenced material came from PBMCs or T cells enriched from blood (not recorded which). These receptors all come from a woman between 40 and 50 years old with acute COVID-19.

This clone has a handful of counts. The chain links TRBV7-6 to TRBJ2-1; 12 bases are a match to TRBD2. The germline CDR1 and CDR2 sequences are SGHVS and FNYEAQ. CDR3 length equals 20 residues. The ends lost 1 base at V and 9 bases at J; junction bases unmatched: 19. The CDR3 region is CASSLVGALAGGWRRSEQFF. In DNA, the CDR3 is TGTGCCAGCAGCTTAGTAGGGGCACTAGCGGGAGGCTGGAGGAGGAGTGAGCAGTTCTTC.

The chain carries TRBV19 and TRBJ1-1; TRBD1 matches at 8 bases. V was pared by 4 bases and J by 0 bases, with 4 bases of the junction left unmatched. This CDR3 has 15 residues. From germline, CDR1 is LNHDA and CDR2 SQIVND (reference sequence). The CDR3 nucleotides read TGTGCCAGTAGTAGTTGGGACAGGATGAACACTGAAGCTTTCTTT. This sequence encodes CASSSWDRMNTEAFF.

The chain joins TRBV18 to TRBJ2-7; TRBD1 might be the D (6 bases). V was clipped by 3 bases and J by 3 bases, with 15 bases between them. The CDR3 totals 15 residues. The germline V gene encodes CDR1 KGHSH and CDR2 LQKENI. This CDR3 reads CASSPRRTDSYEQYF. CDR3 bases: TGTGCCAGCTCACCGCGGAGGACAGACAGCTACGAGCAGTACTTC.

This chain uses TRBV27 with TRBJ1-6, with 8 bases identical to TRBD1. From germline, CDR1 is MNHEY and CDR2 SMNVEV (reference sequence). Trimming cost V 6 bases and J 7 bases; bases outside gene matches: 5. The CDR3 is 14 amino acids. CDR3: CASRQGAGNSPLHF. CDR3 bases: TGTGCCAGCAGGCAGGGGGCAGGGAATTCACCCCTCCACTTT.

This chain connects TRBV18 to TRBJ1-6; 9 positions agree with TRBD1. Germline trimming cut 2 bases from V and 5 bases from J; bases unmatched to any gene: 1. Germline-derived CDR1 and CDR2 are KGHSH and LQKENI. This CDR3 contains 15 residues. CDR3: CASSPGDRDNSPLHF. The CDR3 DNA is TGTGCCAGCTCACCAGGGGACAGGGATAATTCACCCCTCCACTTT.

The gene calls are TRBV2 and TRBJ2-5; 10 bases match TRBD2. Germline V gene lookup returns CDR1 SNHLY and CDR2 FYNNEI. The trim removed 5 bases at V and 2 bases at J, leaving 11 bases unmatched. This CDR3 comprises 17 residues. The CDR3 loop reads CASSPLKRGGLQETQYF. CDR3 coding DNA: TGTGCCAGCAGTCCTCTGAAGCGGGGGGGCCTTCAAGAGACCCAGTACTTC.

The chain employs TRBV18 and TRBJ1-5; tentatively, D is TRBD1 (6 bases). Germline V gene data show CDR1 as KGHSH and CDR2 as LQKENI. V was shortened by 4 bases and J by 1 base, with 8 bases between the two germline ends. The CDR3 is made up of 14 amino acids. CDR3 in amino acids: CASSQGESNQPQHF. The CDR3 nucleotides read TGTGCCAGCTCACAGGGGGAGAGCAATCAGCCCCAGCATTTT. Full variable domain (missing parts from reference TRBV18 and TRBJ1-5): NAGVMQNPRHLVRRRGQEARLRCSPMKGHSHVYWYRQLPEEGLKFMVYLQKENIIDESGMPKERFSAEFPKEGPSILRIQQVVRGDSAAYFCASSQGESNQPQHFGDGTRLSIL.

A few counts support this clone. The rearrangement joins TRBV4-3 to TRBJ2-7; tentative D call: TRBD2 (6 bases). Trimming stripped 2 bases from V and 5 bases from J, with 16 bases between. The germline V gene has CDR1 LGHNA and CDR2 YSLEER. This CDR3 is built from 15 residues. DNA of the CDR3: TGCGCCAGCAGCCAATCGGCCGGGAGCGTCAACGAGCAGTACTTC. This sequence encodes CASSQSAGSVNEQYF.

The chain combines TRBV5-4 with TRBJ2-5; 9 bases line up with TRBD1. CDR3 size: 15 residues. The germline gives CDR1 SGHNT, CDR2 YYREEE (reference sequence). The V gene end was trimmed by 0 bases and the J gene end by 5 bases; junction bases not matched to a gene: 5. The CDR3: CASSLAGQGSETQYF. CDR3 nucleotides: TGTGCCAGCAGCTTGGCCGGACAGGGGTCCGAGACCCAGTACTTC.

The count of this clone is one. The genes are TRBV24-1 and TRBJ2-3; 10 bases line up with TRBD1. This CDR3 has 19 amino acids. The germline gives CDR1 KGHDR, CDR2 SFDVKD. The V gene end was trimmed by 4 bases and the J gene end by 4 bases; junction bases not matched to a gene: 16. In DNA form, the CDR3 reads TGTGCCACCAGTGACCGTCGGGGGGAGACAGGGGGCAGCCCAGATACGCAGTATTTT. As protein: CATSDRRGETGGSPDTQYF.

The rearrangement links TRBV6-5 to TRBJ1-4; the match to TRBD1 covers 12 bases. Germline CDR1 reads MNHEY; CDR2 reads SVGAGI. After removal of 4 bases from V and 8 bases from J, the junction contained 5 bases not matched to a gene. The CDR3 covers 15 residues. The CDR3: CASSSGQGAREKLFF. The CDR3 DNA follows: TGTGCCAGCAGTTCGGGACAGGGGGCAAGGGAAAAACTGTTTTTT.

The chain links TRBV28 to TRBJ2-3; TRBD1 aligns across 8 bases. Germline lookup yields CDR1 MDHEN and CDR2 SYDVKM. The junction had 3 bases not matched to a gene; V was cut back by 3 bases and J by 4 bases. CDR3 size: 14 residues. The CDR3 loop is CASSFGQGADTQYF. The CDR3 DNA is TGTGCCAGCAGTTTTGGACAGGGCGCAGATACGCAGTATTTT.

This chain uses TRBV14 with TRBJ1-2, with 7 bases matching TRBD1. The CDR3 runs 17 residues. Germline assignment: CDR1 SGHDN and CDR2 FVKESK. V lost 1 base to trimming and J lost 6 bases; unmatched junction nucleotides: 14. The CDR3 loop reads CASSQGIGGGGGDGYTF. The CDR3 DNA reads as TGTGCCAGCAGCCAAGGGATCGGAGGGGGCGGTGGTGATGGCTACACCTTC.

The chain couples TRBV15 to TRBJ1-1, with D hard to call. CDR1 and CDR2 (germline): LNHNV, YYDKDF (reference sequence). The CDR3 has 17 amino acids. Trimming took 5 bases from V and 0 from J, leaving 19 bases between them. The CDR3 DNA is TGTGCCACCAGCCCGAGGTTGGGTTCCATCATGAACACTGAAGCTTTCTTT. This encodes CATSPRLGSIMNTEAFF.

As concerns this clone: At one end the junction does not follow the germline gene, possibly because of a read error. The chain couples TRBV7-9 to TRBJ1-1; D ambiguous. The CDR3 loop spans 14 amino acids. Germline V gene lookup returns CDR1 SEHNR and CDR2 FQNEAQ (reference sequence). This CDR3 is CASTLPGPATEAFF. The CDR3 DNA reads as TGTGCCAGCACCTTACCGGGTCCAGCCACTGAAGCTTTCTTT. Based on the CDR3 plus reference TRBV7-9 and TRBJ1-1, the full variable domain is DTGVSQNPRHKITKRGQNVTFRCDPISEHNRLYWYRQTLGQGPEFLTYFQNEAQLEKSRLLSDRFSAERPKGSFSTLEIQRTEQGDSAMYLCASTLPGPATEAFFGQGTRLTVV.

For the CDR3, the DNA is TGTGCCAGTAGCCCAGGTTTTACAGGGGTTAGCAATCAGCCCCAGCATTTT. This encodes CASSPGFTGVSNQPQHF. The rearrangement joins TRBV19 to TRBJ1-5; 7 nucleotides line up with TRBD1. V was pared by 6 bases and J by 0 bases, with 11 bases of the junction left unmatched. Per the germline V gene, CDR1 is LNHDA and CDR2 is SQIVND (reference sequence). The CDR3 is made up of 17 amino acids.

The chain carries TRBV28 and TRBJ1-1; possible D gene TRBD1, 6 bases. The germline V gene has CDR1 MDHEN and CDR2 SYDVKM. Trimming pared 2 bases from V and 3 bases from J, leaving 10 bases between. The CDR3 spans 14 residues. In DNA, the CDR3 is TGTGCCAGCAGTTTACGCCCAGGGGACACTGAAGCTTTCTTT. It encodes CASSLRPGDTEAFF.

The J gene is TRBJ2-1, the V gene TRBV7-9; D may be TRBD2 (5 bases). This CDR3 is built from 13 residues. The germline CDR1 and CDR2 sequences are SEHNR and FQNEAQ (reference sequence). Deletions cut 1 base from V and 7 bases from J, with 8 bases between. DNA of the CDR3: TGTGCCAGCAGCTTAGTAGAGCGGAATGAGCAGTTCTTC. As protein: CASSLVERNEQFF.

The chain recombines TRBV3-1 (or the pseudogene TRBV3-2) with TRBJ2-3; unclear D gene. In germline, CDR1 is LGHDT, CDR2 YNNKEL (reference sequence). V shed 1 base and J shed 3 bases, with 5 bases lying between them. The CDR3 runs to 13 residues. The CDR3 sequence is CASSQVQTDTQYF. The CDR3, as DNA: TGTGCCAGCAGCCAAGTCCAGACAGATACGCAGTATTTT.

This sequence joins TRBV3-1 (or the pseudogene TRBV3-2) and TRBJ2-3; D is ambiguous. CDR1 LGHDT and CDR2 YNNKEL come from the germline V gene (reference sequence). Trimming took 4 bases from V and 1 from J, leaving 9 bases between them. The CDR3 contains 14 residues. In nucleotides, the CDR3 is TGTGCCAGCAGCCGACTCCTCCGCACAGATACGCAGTATTTT. This encodes CASSRLLRTDTQYF.

V and J are TRBV27 and TRBJ2-1; 9 bases line up with TRBD1. V was pared by 5 bases and J by 6 bases, with 8 bases of the junction left unmatched. Germline assignment: CDR1 MNHEY and CDR2 SMNVEV (reference sequence). This CDR3 has 15 residues. Written as DNA, the CDR3 is TGTGCCAGCAGTAGCCCGGGACAGGGTGTCAATGAGCAGTTCTTC. It is translated as CASSSPGQGVNEQFF.

In its sample, this clone was seen once. The chain employs TRBV7-9 and TRBJ2-2, with 11 nucleotides matching TRBD1. Losses at the gene ends were 8 bases for V and 5 bases for J; bases not matched to a gene: 10. CDR3 length: 16 residues. Germline values: CDR1 SEHNR, CDR2 FQNEAQ (reference sequence). The CDR3 region is CASGNTGQGVTGELFF. CDR3 sequence (DNA): TGTGCCAGCGGGAATACGGGACAGGGGGTTACCGGGGAGCTGTTTTTT.

V and J are TRBV3-1 (or the pseudogene TRBV3-2) and TRBJ2-1; 11 bases are a match to TRBD2. The germline CDR1 and CDR2 sequences are LGHDT and YNNKEL (reference sequence). This CDR3 contains 16 residues. V was clipped by 2 bases and J by 9 bases; unmatched bases: 9. The CDR3 DNA reads as TGTGCCAGCAGCCAAAATATAGCGGGGGGGCGCGGTGAGCAGTTCTTC. Translation: CASSQNIAGGRGEQFF.

This clone appeared a few times. This chain connects TRBV5-1 to TRBJ2-1, with 8 positions matching TRBD1. The J segment lost 5 bases and the V segment lost 4 bases, leaving 11 bases of the junction unmatched. Germline assignment: CDR1 SGHRS and CDR2 YFSETQ. There are 16 residues in the CDR3. CDR3 sequence: CASSATARGRNNEQFF. CDR3 in DNA: TGCGCCAGCAGCGCCACCGCCAGGGGGCGGAACAATGAGCAGTTCTTC.

The chain joins TRBV19 to TRBJ1-5; D not certain. Germline assignment: CDR1 LNHDA and CDR2 SQIVND (reference sequence). V lost 3 bases to trimming and J lost 1 base, with 7 bases between them. This CDR3 contains 14 residues. The CDR3 nucleotides read TGTGCCAGTAGTATCGCGGCCAGCAATCAGCCCCAGCATTTT. Protein: CASSIAASNQPQHF.

The rearrangement links TRBV7-9 to TRBJ2-7; the D gene is possibly TRBD1 (6 bases). V was clipped by 4 bases and J by 6 bases, with 19 bases between them. The germline V gene encodes CDR1 SEHNR and CDR2 FQNEAQ (reference sequence). The CDR3 is 15 amino acids. Here the CDR3 reads CASSSAAGVMGEQYF. The CDR3 DNA follows: TGTGCCAGCAGCTCAGCAGCAGGGGTAATGGGCGAGCAGTACTTC.

The chain employs TRBV5-4 and TRBJ1-1; no clear D gene. V shed 2 bases and J shed 4 bases, with 9 bases lying between them. The CDR3 has 13 residues. In germline, CDR1 is SGHNT, CDR2 YYREEE (reference sequence). CDR3 region: CASSFYVSTEAFF. The CDR3 bases are TGTGCCAGCAGCTTTTATGTCTCCACTGAAGCTTTCTTT.

The chain is built from TRBV4-3 and TRBJ2-2; 10 bases map to TRBD2. Trimming removed 3 bases from V and 2 bases from J; junction bases left unmatched: 6. This CDR3 spans 17 amino acids. Germline CDR1 LGHNA, CDR2 YSLEER. The CDR3 sequence: CASSQEPSGSNTGELFF. CDR3 DNA sequence: TGCGCCAGCAGCCAGGAGCCTAGCGGGAGTAACACCGGGGAGCTGTTTTTT.

The chain combines TRBV11-2 with TRBJ1-1, with a weak D call TRBD1 (6 bases). V dropped 2 bases and J dropped 5 bases, with 21 bases sitting between them. CDR3 length: 17 amino acids. The germline V gene has CDR1 SGHAT and CDR2 FQNNGV. CDR3 in amino acids: CASSLSLGTRARTEAFF. The CDR3 nucleotides are TGTGCCAGCAGCTTATCTTTGGGGACAAGGGCGAGGACTGAAGCTTTCTTT.

J is TRBJ1-3 and V is TRBV20-1, with 8 bases fitting TRBD1. The CDR3 contains 14 residues. J lost 2 bases, V lost 3 bases, and 3 bases had no gene match. CDR1 and CDR2 from the germline V gene are DFQATT and SNEGSKA (reference sequence). CDR3 nucleotide sequence: TGCAGTGCTAGTGTGGGACAGGCTGGAAACACCATATATTTT. This encodes CSASVGQAGNTIYF.